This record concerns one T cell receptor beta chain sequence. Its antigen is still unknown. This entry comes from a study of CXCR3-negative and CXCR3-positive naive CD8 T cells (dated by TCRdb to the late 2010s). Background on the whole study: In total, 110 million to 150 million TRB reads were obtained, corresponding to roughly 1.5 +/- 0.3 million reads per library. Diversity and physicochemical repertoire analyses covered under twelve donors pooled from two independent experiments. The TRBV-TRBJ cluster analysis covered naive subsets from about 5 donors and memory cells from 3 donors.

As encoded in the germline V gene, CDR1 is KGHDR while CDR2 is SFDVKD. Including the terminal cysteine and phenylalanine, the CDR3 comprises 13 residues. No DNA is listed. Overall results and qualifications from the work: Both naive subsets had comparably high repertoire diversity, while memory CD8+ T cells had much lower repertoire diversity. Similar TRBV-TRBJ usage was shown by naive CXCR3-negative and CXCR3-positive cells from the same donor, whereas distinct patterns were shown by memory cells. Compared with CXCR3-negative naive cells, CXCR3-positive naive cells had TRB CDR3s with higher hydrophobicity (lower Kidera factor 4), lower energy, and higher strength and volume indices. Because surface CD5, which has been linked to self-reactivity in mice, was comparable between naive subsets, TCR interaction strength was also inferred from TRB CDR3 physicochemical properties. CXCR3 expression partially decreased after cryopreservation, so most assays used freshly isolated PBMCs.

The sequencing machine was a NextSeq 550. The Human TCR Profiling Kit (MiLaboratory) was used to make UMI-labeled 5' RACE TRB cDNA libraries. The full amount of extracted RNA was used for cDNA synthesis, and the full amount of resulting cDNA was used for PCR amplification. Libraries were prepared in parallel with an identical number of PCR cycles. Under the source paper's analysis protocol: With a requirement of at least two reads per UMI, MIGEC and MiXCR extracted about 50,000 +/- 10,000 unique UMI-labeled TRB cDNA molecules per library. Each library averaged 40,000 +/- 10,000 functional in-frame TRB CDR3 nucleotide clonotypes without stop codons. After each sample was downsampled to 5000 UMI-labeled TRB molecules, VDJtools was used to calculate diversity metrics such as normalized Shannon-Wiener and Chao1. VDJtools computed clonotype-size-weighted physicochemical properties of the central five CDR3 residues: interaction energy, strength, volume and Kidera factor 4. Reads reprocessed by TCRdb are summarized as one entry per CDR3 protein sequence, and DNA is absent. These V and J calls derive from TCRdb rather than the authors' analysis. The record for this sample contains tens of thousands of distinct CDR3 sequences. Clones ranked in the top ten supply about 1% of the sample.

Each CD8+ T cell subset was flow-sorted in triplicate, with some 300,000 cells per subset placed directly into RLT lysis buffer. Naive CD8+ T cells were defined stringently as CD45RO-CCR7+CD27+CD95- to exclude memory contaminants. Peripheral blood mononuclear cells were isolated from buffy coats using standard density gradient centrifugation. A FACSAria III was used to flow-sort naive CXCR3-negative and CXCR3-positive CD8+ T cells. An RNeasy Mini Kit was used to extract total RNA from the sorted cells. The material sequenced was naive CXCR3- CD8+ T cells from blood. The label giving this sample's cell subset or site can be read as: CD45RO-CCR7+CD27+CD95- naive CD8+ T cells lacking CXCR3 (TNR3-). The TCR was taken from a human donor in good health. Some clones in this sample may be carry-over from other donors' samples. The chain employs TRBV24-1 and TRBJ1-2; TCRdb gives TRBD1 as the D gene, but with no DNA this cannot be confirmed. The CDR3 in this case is CATSDGTLGGYTF.